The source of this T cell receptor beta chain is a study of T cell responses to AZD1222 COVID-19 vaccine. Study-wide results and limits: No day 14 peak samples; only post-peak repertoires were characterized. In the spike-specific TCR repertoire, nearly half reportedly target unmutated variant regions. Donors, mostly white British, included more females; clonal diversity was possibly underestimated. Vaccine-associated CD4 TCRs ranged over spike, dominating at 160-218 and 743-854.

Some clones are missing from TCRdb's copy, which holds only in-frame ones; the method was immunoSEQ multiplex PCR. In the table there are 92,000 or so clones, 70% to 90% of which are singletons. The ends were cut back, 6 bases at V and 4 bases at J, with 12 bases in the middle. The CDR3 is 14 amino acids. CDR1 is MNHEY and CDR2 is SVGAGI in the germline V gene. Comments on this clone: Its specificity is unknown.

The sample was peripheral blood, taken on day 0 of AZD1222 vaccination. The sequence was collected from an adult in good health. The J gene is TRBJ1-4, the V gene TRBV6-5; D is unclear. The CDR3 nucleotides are TGTGCCAGCAGCGGTAGGCAGTATAATGAAAAACTGTTTTTT. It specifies CASSGRQYNEKLFF.